The sequence of this T cell receptor beta chain was determined in a study of T-cell memory formation after mild COVID-19. From 5'RACE with constant-segment primers came TCR alpha and TCR beta cDNA libraries that carried sample barcodes and UMIs. One entry per CDR3 protein results from TCRdb running MiXCR on the 5' RACE reads. The sample consists of hundreds of thousands of distinct CDR3 sequences, around 28% of them appearing once. Whole-study results and caveats: Clones that contracted from day 15 to 85 were balanced CD4/CD8, while later expanders leaned CD4+. Researchers report contracting CD4+ clones mostly in CM and EM, with CD8+ clones in EMRA.

This CDR3 has 16 amino acids. The ends lost 3 bases at V and 6 bases at J; junction bases unmatched: 7. Germline V gene lookup returns CDR1 MGHRA and CDR2 YSYEKL. On this clonotype: Its matching antigen is unknown.

This receptor was obtained from an adult woman who had mild COVID-19 (a few samples of this study predate the infection). Cell type and time point are not known. The sequenced sample consisted of PBMCs or a T cell subset sorted from them (not recorded which). The V and J genes are TRBV4-1 and TRBJ2-1; 11 bases are shared with TRBD2. The CDR3 sequence: CASSHIAGGPGNEQFF. CDR3 in DNA: TGCGCCAGCAGCCACATAGCGGGGGGGCCGGGCAATGAGCAGTTCTTC.